The 24 T cell receptor beta chains below were found in one sample sequenced in a study of blood T cell repertoires in COVID-19. Repertoires were generated with immunoSEQ multiplex PCR, while TCRdb's copy carries only in-frame clones and drops some. The sample holds 130,000 to 150,000 clones; 65% to 85% are singletons and the top ten take roughly 13%. The sample was peripheral blood. The receptors were sampled from a man aged 60-69 years with active or convalescent COVID-19.

J is TRBJ2-2 and V is TRBV27; 7 bases fit TRBD2. V trimming: 3 bases; J trimming: 5 bases; junction bases outside the gene matches: 3. CDR1 is MNHEY and CDR2 is SMNVEV in the germline V gene (reference sequence). This CDR3 comprises 14 residues. CDR3 sequence: CASSFRGETGELFF. The CDR3 DNA is TGTGCCAGCAGTTTTCGGGGGGAAACCGGGGAGCTGTTTTTT.

The chain has TRBV7-2 and TRBJ1-4; 7 positions agree with TRBD1. J lost 3 bases, V lost 3 bases, and 4 bases had no gene match. Germline lookup yields CDR1 SGHTA and CDR2 FQGNSA. The CDR3 has 15 residues. The CDR3 coding sequence is TGTGCCAGCAGCTTGTACAGGGGCCCTAATGAAAAACTGTTTTTT. It codes for CASSLYRGPNEKLFF.

The J gene is TRBJ2-7, the V gene TRBV7-9; maybe TRBD1 (5 bases). The germline V and J ends were trimmed by 8 bases and 5 bases, with 13 bases remaining between them. Looked up from germline, CDR1 is SEHNR and CDR2 is FQNEAQ (reference sequence). The CDR3 extends over 12 amino acids. Written as DNA, the CDR3 is TGTGCCAGCTCCCCAGGGTTTCACGAGCAGTACTTC. Residues: CASSPGFHEQYF.

The genes are TRBV10-2 and TRBJ2-3; 12 bases line up with TRBD2. The germline V gene encodes CDR1 WSHSY and CDR2 SAAADI. The CDR3 covers 16 residues. The V segment lost 4 bases and the J segment 5 bases; nucleotides outside the gene matches: 7. The CDR3 reads CASSGVTSGRLDTQYF. The DNA for the CDR3 is TGCGCCAGCAGTGGGGTGACTAGCGGGAGATTAGATACGCAGTATTTT.

The V call is TRBV5-1, the J call TRBJ1-2; the match to TRBD1 covers 9 bases. Losses at the gene ends were 3 bases for V and 8 bases for J; bases not matched to a gene: 11. The germline V gene has CDR1 SGHRS and CDR2 YFSETQ. This CDR3 has 15 residues. CDR3 nucleotides: TGCGCCAGCAGCTATGGACAGGGGAAAACATACGGCTACACCTTC. Translation gives CASSYGQGKTYGYTF.

The chain combines TRBV28 with TRBJ1-4; D perhaps matches TRBD1 (5 bases). Trimming took off 6 bases at V and 3 bases at J, with 17 bases between the two ends. The length of the CDR3 is 16 residues. Germline CDR1 reads MDHEN; CDR2 reads SYDVKM. CDR3 sequence (DNA): TGTGCCAGCAGCCGAACCAGCAGGGTAGCTAATGAAAAACTGTTTTTT. It codes for CASSRTSRVANEKLFF. The whole variable domain, filled in from reference TRBV28 and TRBJ1-4, reads DVKVTQSSRYLVKRTGEKVFLECVQDMDHENMFWYRQDPGLGLRLIYFSYDVKMKEKGDIPEGYSVSREKKERFSLILESASTNQTSMYLCASSRTSRVANEKLFFGSGTQLSVL.

The chain uses TRBV5-4 and TRBJ2-1, with D tentatively TRBD1 (5 bases). V gave up 5 bases and J gave up 4 bases, with 10 bases separating them. This CDR3 has 13 residues. CDR1 SGHNT and CDR2 YYREEE come from the germline V gene (reference sequence). CDR3 nucleotides: TGTGCCAGCAGTACGACAGTTTACAATGAGCAGTTCTTC. This sequence encodes CASSTTVYNEQFF.

The chain employs TRBV5-8 and TRBJ1-5; 7 bases align to TRBD1. The germline V gene has CDR1 SGHTS and CDR2 YDEGEE. Losses at the gene ends were 1 base for V and 4 bases for J; bases not matched to a gene: 5. The CDR3 is 15 amino acids. This CDR3 reads CASSLRAGGNQPQHF. The DNA for the CDR3 is TGTGCCAGCAGCTTGCGAGCAGGGGGGAATCAGCCCCAGCATTTT.

This chain links TRBV4-2 with TRBJ1-1; tentatively, D is TRBD1 (5 bases). CDR3 length: 14 amino acids. The germline V gene has CDR1 LGHNA and CDR2 YNFKEQ. V was shortened by 1 base and J by 1 base, with 7 bases between the two germline ends. The CDR3 loop reads CASSQGGENTEAFF. The CDR3 region has the DNA TGTGCCAGCAGCCAAGGGGGGGAGAACACTGAAGCTTTCTTT.

J is TRBJ1-1 and V is TRBV29-1; TRBD1 is a possible D gene (6 bases). Trimming removed 8 bases from V and 3 bases from J, with 10 bases in between. This CDR3 has 11 amino acids. CDR1 and CDR2 from the germline V gene are SQVTM and ANQGSEA. CDR3 DNA sequence: TGCAGCCCAGGGGTCTACACTGAAGCTTTCTTT. Protein: CSPGVYTEAFF.

The V gene is TRBV10-3, the J gene TRBJ1-3, with D tentatively TRBD1 (5 bases). The CDR3 extends over 14 amino acids. Germline lookup yields CDR1 ENHRY and CDR2 SYGVKD. The V end lost 2 bases, the J end lost 4 bases, and 9 bases lay between the germline ends. CDR3 DNA sequence: TGTGCCATCAGTGAGGGGGCGCCAGGAAACACCATATATTTT. This gives the protein CAISEGAPGNTIYF.

The J gene is TRBJ1-5, the V gene TRBV23-1, with D possibly TRBD1 on 6 matching bases. TRBV23-1 carries the ORF label, with uncertain function. There are 15 residues in the CDR3. Trimming removed 6 bases from V and 6 bases from J, with 18 bases in between. For the CDR3, the DNA is TGCGCCAGCAGCCCCCCAGGGGAGGGTTGTCAGCCCCAGCATTTT. Amino acid sequence: CASSPPGEGCQPQHF.

The chain links TRBV25-1 to TRBJ1-3; D may be TRBD1 (5 bases). Trimming shortened V by 4 bases and J by 1 base, and 11 bases separated the two germline ends. The CDR3 length is 15 residues. Germline values: CDR1 MGHDK, CDR2 SYGVNS. For the CDR3, the DNA is TGTGCCAGCAGTGCACCAGGGACTTCTGGAAACACCATATATTTT. It yields the protein CASSAPGTSGNTIYF. Full variable domain (outside the CDR3, taken from reference TRBV25-1 and TRBJ1-3): EADIYQTPRYLVIGTGKKITLECSQTMGHDKMYWYQQDPGMELHLIHYSYGVNSTEKGDLSSESTVSRIRTEHFPLTLESARPSHTSQYLCASSAPGTSGNTIYFGEGSWLTVV.

This clone has only a few counts. J is TRBJ1-2 and V is TRBV5-6; no definite D call. CDR3 length: 13 residues. Germline CDR1 reads SGHDT; CDR2 reads YYEEEE. Trimming removed 3 bases at V and 12 bases at J, with 18 bases between. The CDR3 here is CASSYSREILNTF. The CDR3 DNA sequence: TGTGCCAGCAGCTACTCCCGAGAGATTCTAAACACCTTC.

The rearrangement joins TRBV3-1 (or the pseudogene TRBV3-2) to TRBJ2-5; D gene unclear. CDR1 is LGHDT, CDR2 YNNKEL, per germline (reference sequence). Trimming took off 0 bases at V and 13 bases at J, with 12 bases between the two ends. The CDR3 contains 12 residues. The DNA for the CDR3 is TGTGCCAGCAGCCAAGATACGGTCCGAGGGTACTTC. This codes for CASSQDTVRGYF.

The rearrangement joins TRBV7-3 to TRBJ2-5; TRBD2 agrees at 7 bases. Germline V gives CDR1 SGHTA, CDR2 FQGTGA. Trimming removed 6 bases from V and 11 bases from J; junction bases left unmatched: 9. The CDR3 has 12 residues. CDR3 loop: CASSEGGREQYF. CDR3 nucleotides: TGTGCCAGCAGTGAGGGTGGGCGGGAGCAGTACTTC.

The CDR3 DNA follows: TGTGCCAGCAGTTTCTACTCAGGGGCTCGCGAGCAGTACTTC. As protein: CASSFYSGAREQYF. V is TRBV28 and J is TRBJ2-7; D is possibly TRBD1 (6 bases). CDR1 and CDR2 from the germline V gene are MDHEN and SYDVKM. Trimming cost V 3 bases and J 6 bases, with 15 bases left between them. The CDR3 runs 14 residues.

The rearrangement uses TRBV27 and TRBJ2-1; 9 bases agree with TRBD2. The junction had 3 bases not matched to a gene; V was cut back by 5 bases and J by 1 base. CDR1 is MNHEY and CDR2 is SMNVEV in the germline V gene (reference sequence). The CDR3 spans 15 residues. For the CDR3, the DNA is TGTGCCAGCAGTGGTACTAGCGGGTCCTACAATGAGCAGTTCTTC. This sequence encodes CASSGTSGSYNEQFF.

The V and J genes are TRBV11-2 and TRBJ1-1, with D maybe TRBD1 (6 bases). The germline V gene has CDR1 SGHAT and CDR2 FQNNGV. Trimming took 5 bases from V and 2 from J, leaving 15 bases between them. The CDR3 sequence is 15 residues long. CDR3 sequence: CASSLPNRANTEAFF. In DNA, the CDR3 is TGTGCCAGCAGCCTACCCAACAGGGCAAACACTGAAGCTTTCTTT. Variable domain in full (rest from reference TRBV11-2 and TRBJ1-1): EAGVAQSPRYKIIEKRQSVAFWCNPISGHATLYWYQQILGQGPKLLIQFQNNGVVDDSQLPKDRFSAERLKGVDSTLKIQPAKLEDSAVYLCASSLPNRANTEAFFGQGTRLTVV.

The rearrangement joins TRBV28 to TRBJ2-7; D gene uncertain. The CDR3 is 12 residues long. V was cut by 7 bases and J by 2 bases, with 9 bases left in between. Germline loops: CDR1 MDHEN, CDR2 SYDVKM. CDR3 loop: CASTENTYEQYF. In DNA, the CDR3 is TGTGCCAGCACTGAGAATACCTACGAGCAGTACTTC. Full variable domain (rest looked up from reference TRBV28 and TRBJ2-7): DVKVTQSSRYLVKRTGEKVFLECVQDMDHENMFWYRQDPGLGLRLIYFSYDVKMKEKGDIPEGYSVSREKKERFSLILESASTNQTSMYLCASTENTYEQYFGPGTRLTVT.

In its sample, this clone was seen a few times. The chain uses TRBV19 and TRBJ1-5; TRBD1 matches at 7 bases. The CDR3 contains 14 residues. Germline trimming cut 5 bases from V and 7 bases from J; bases unmatched to any gene: 8. CDR1 and CDR2 (germline): LNHDA, SQIVND (reference sequence). CDR3 sequence reads: CASSPLGGSQPQHF. CDR3 coding DNA: TGTGCCAGTAGTCCTTTAGGGGGCAGCCAGCCCCAGCATTTT. Looking up the rest from reference TRBV19 and TRBJ1-5 gives the full variable domain: DGGITQSPKYLFRKEGQNVTLSCEQNLNHDAMYWYRQDPGQGLRLIYYSQIVNDFQKGDIAEGYSVSREKKESFPLTVTSAQKNPTAFYLCASSPLGGSQPQHFGDGTRLSIL.

Here the CDR3 DNA reads TGCGCCAGCAGTCCCGGGACATTAGGAAACATTCAGTACTTC. Translating gives CASSPGTLGNIQYF. The chain carries TRBV5-1 and TRBJ2-4; tentatively, D is TRBD1 (6 bases). V was clipped by 5 bases and J by 6 bases, with 15 bases between them. Germline CDR1 SGHRS, CDR2 YFSETQ. This CDR3 is built from 14 residues.

The chain carries TRBV12-3 or TRBV12-4 and TRBJ2-6, with no clear D. The CDR3 runs to 13 residues. The V and J ends lost 3 bases and 3 bases respectively, with 3 bases between them. The CDR3 loop reads CASSFSGANVLTF. The CDR3 coding sequence is TGTGCCAGCAGTTTTAGTGGGGCCAACGTCCTGACTTTC.

The chain recombines TRBV9 with TRBJ1-2, with 7 bases that match TRBD1. There are 15 residues in the CDR3. Looked up from germline, CDR1 is SGDLS and CDR2 is YYNGEE. Trimming took 0 bases from V and 1 from J; bases not matched to a gene: 3. CDR3 residues: CASSVGDRDNYGYTF. DNA of the CDR3: TGTGCCAGCAGCGTAGGGGACAGAGATAACTATGGCTACACCTTC.